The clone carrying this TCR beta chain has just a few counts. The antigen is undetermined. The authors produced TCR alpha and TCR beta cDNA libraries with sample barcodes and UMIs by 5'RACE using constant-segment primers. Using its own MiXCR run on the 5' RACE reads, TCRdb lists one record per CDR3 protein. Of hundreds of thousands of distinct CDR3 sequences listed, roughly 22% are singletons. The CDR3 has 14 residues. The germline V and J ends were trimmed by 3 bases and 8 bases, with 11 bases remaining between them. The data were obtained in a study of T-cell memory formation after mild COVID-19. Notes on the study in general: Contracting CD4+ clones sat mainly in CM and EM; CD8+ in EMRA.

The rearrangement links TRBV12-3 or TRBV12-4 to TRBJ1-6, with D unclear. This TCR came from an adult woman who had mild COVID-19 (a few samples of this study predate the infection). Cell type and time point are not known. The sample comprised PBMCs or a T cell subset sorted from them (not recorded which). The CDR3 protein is CASSFTSFDSPLHF. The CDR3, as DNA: TGTGCCAGCAGTTTTACCAGTTTTGATTCACCCCTCCACTTT.